This section outlines one T cell receptor beta chain sequence together with its context. Its antigen is currently not known. Nothing much larger sits one base from this clone, and base qualities are not available. Patients with a history of autoimmune disease or receiving systemic immunosuppression were excluded from the trial. Peripheral blood for TCR sequencing was drawn from every dose cohort at baseline, at cycle 4 day 1 and at cycle 7 day 1. Samples came from an open-label, multicenter, first-in-human phase I dose-escalation trial of ivuxolimab. Adults with locally advanced or metastatic melanoma, renal cell carcinoma, hepatocellular carcinoma or head and neck squamous cell carcinoma were enrolled in the trial. Before TCR sequencing, CD4+ T cells and CD8+ T cells from peripheral blood were sorted into separate populations. This record comes from a study of OX40 agonist ivuxolimab in advanced cancers. A note on the overall study: The costimulatory receptor OX40 (CD134) was targeted by ivuxolimab, a fully human IgG2 agonistic monoclonal antibody. Patients were allowed to have had prior anti-PD-1, anti-PD-L1 or anti-CTLA-4 therapy, and approximately 39% of the dose-escalation patients had been treated with checkpoint inhibitors. Peripheral TCRbeta sequencing was intended to test whether TCR sequence diversity was altered and clonal T-cell expansion was caused by ivuxolimab. Intravenous ivuxolimab was administered to patients every 2 weeks at six dose levels: 0.01, 0.1, 0.3, 1.5, 3 and 10 mg/kg. The paper reports the monotherapy dose-escalation portion (N of about 50 patients) of the phase I ivuxolimab trial. In the dose-escalation cohort, around four fifths of patients were male, and the mean age was around 60 years, with a range of roughly 20 to 80. Of the roughly 52 dose-escalation patients, hepatocellular carcinoma was present in roughly 19, melanoma in some 15, renal cell carcinoma in 9 and head and neck cancer in 9. Three dose-escalation patients achieved partial responses, one with hepatocellular carcinoma and two with cutaneous melanoma.

Genomic DNA was extracted from sorted cells for sequencing of the TCRbeta CDR3 region. The immunoSEQ Assay was used to sequence the TCRbeta CDR3 regions. The clones in this table, taken by TCRdb from immuneACCESS, are in-frame only. Not every clone is retained; where verified, under half of the shortfall comes from an unresolved V gene, and the cause of the rest is unknown. The sample table contains over 90,000 clones; only one count was recorded for around 91% of them. The ten largest clones add up to roughly 0.15% of the sample. Beyond this particular receptor, the publication reports: At doses of 0.1 to 3.0 mg/kg, clonal expansion of both CD4+ and CD8+ T cells in blood was seen between baseline and week 6. Partial responders in the 0.1-3.0 mg/kg groups had among the lowest normalized peripheral clonal expansion, especially among CD8+ T cells. Antigen specificity was not determined for the clonally expanded peripheral T cells. Low levels of normalized T-cell clonal expansion were also seen in some patients who did not respond. After ivuxolimab, expanded clones were on average more numerous among CD8+ T cells than among CD4+ T cells.

The material sequenced was CD4+ or CD8+ T cells sorted from blood, taken in a trial of the OX40 agonist ivuxolimab. The TCR originated in an adult with an advanced solid tumor such as melanoma, head and neck, liver or kidney cancer.

CDR3 reads: CAWGAGGLSRHQPQHF. The nucleotide sequence reads TGTGCCTGGGGGGCAGGGGGATTGTCGCGACATCAGCCCCAGCATTTT. The sequence joins TRBV30 to TRBJ1-5; a stretch of 7 junction bases matches TRBD1. In the germline V gene (reference sequence), CDR1 corresponds to GTSNPN and CDR2 to SVGIG. Reading from cysteine to phenylalanine, the CDR3 counts 16 amino acids. The kept DNA is CDR3 alone, 48 bases in frame from the first base. Germline trimming: 5 bases from V, 5 bases from J; junction bases outside gene matches: 15. When the CDR3 is completed using the reference TRBV30 and TRBJ1-5 genes on either side, the full variable domain is SQTIHQWPATLVQPVGSPLSLECTVEGTSNPNLYWYRQAAGRGLQLLFYSVGIGQISSEVPQNLSASRPQDRQFILSSKKLLLSDSGFYLCAWGAGGLSRHQPQHFGDGTRLSIL.